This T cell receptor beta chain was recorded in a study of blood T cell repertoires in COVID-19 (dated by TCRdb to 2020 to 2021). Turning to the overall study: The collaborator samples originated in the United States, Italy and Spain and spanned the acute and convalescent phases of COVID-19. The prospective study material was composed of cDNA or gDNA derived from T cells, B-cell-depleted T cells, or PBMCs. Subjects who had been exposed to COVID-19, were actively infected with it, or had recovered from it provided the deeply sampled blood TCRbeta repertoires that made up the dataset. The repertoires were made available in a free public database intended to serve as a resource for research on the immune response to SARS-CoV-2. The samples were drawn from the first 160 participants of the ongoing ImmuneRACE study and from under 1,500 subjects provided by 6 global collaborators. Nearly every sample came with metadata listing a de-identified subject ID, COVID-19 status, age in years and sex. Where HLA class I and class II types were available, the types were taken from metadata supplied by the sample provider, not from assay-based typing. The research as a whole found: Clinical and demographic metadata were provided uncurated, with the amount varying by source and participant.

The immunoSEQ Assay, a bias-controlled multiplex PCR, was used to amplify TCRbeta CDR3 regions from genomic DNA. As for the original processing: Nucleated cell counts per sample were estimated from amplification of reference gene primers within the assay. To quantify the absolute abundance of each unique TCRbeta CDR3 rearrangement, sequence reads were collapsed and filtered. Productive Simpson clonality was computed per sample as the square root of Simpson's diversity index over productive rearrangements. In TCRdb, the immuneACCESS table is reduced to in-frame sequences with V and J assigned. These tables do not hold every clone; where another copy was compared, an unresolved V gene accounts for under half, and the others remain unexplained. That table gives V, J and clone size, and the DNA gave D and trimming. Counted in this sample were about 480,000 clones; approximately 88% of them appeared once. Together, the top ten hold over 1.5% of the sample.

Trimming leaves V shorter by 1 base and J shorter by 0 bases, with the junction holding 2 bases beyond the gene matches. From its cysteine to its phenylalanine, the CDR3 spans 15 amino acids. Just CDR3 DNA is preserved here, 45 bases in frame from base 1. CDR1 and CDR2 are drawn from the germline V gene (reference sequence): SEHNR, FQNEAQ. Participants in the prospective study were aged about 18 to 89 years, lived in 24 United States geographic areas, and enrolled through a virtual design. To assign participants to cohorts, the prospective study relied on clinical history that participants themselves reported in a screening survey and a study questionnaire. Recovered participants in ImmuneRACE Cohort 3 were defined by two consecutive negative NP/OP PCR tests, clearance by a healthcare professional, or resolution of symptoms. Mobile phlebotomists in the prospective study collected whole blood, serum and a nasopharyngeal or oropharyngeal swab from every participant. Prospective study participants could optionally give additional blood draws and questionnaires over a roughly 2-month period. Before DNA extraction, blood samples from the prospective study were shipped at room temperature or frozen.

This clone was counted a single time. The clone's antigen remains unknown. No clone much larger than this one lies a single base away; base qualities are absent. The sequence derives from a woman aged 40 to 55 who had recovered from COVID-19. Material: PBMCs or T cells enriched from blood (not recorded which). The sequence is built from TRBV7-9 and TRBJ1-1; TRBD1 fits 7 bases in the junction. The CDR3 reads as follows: CASSLEQGMNTEAFF. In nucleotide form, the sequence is TGTGCCAGCAGCTTAGAACAGGGGATGAACACTGAAGCTTTCTTT.